Listed below are T cell receptor beta chains from one sample, sequenced in a study of regulatory T cells in long-lasting Graves disease. TCRdb processed the multiplex PCR reads anew with MiXCR; each CDR3 protein has one entry. The table lists over 450,000 distinct CDR3 sequences, about 12% of them singletons. These data also formed part of another study, on T cells in Graves' hyperthyroidism and ophthalmopathy.

Sequences were derived from peripheral blood mononuclear cells (PBMCs), sampled at new diagnosis, from a patient treated with antithyroid drugs. The receptors originated from a young woman with Graves disease. Each CDR3 is given with its conserved first and last residue. The D gene is left open where the match is weak. Only some rows state a clone size, as once, few, many or a class for expanded clones.

>TRBJ1-1|TRBD1|TRBV4-1|few
CASSQLTGLRAEAFF
TGCGCCAGCAGCCAACTGACAGGGTTGAGGGCTGAAGCTTTCTTT
>TRBJ2-7|NA|TRBV10-2|NA
CASSEFGRNPYEQYF
TGCGCCAGCAGTGAGTTCGGGCGAAACCCCTACGAGCAGTACTTC
>TRBJ2-5|TRBD1|TRBV11-3|many
CASSGDDRGQQETQYF
TGTGCCAGCAGCGGAGACGACAGGGGGCAACAAGAGACCCAGTACTTC
>TRBJ1-1|NA|TRBV20-1|many
CSASPGLDLGAFF
TGCAGTGCTAGTCCAGGTTTAGATTTGGGGGCTTTCTTT
>TRBJ2-7|NA|TRBV10-3|many
CAISERVSEQYF
TGTGCCATCAGTGAGCGGGTAAGCGAGCAGTACTTC
>TRBJ2-7|TRBD1|TRBV20-1|few
CSARYWTGLSYEQYF
TGCAGTGCTAGATACTGGACAGGGCTCTCCTACGAGCAGTACTTC
>TRBJ2-7|TRBD1|TRBV7-9|NA
CASSLGDWTGAWESYEQYF
TGTGCCAGCAGCTTAGGTGATTGGACAGGGGCGTGGGAATCCTACGAGCAGTACTTC
>TRBJ2-1|TRBD1|TRBV11-1|many
CASSSNRDRGFNEQFF
TGTGCCAGCAGCTCTAACCGGGACAGGGGCTTCAATGAGCAGTTCTTC
>TRBJ2-2|NA|TRBV24-1|many
CATSDLQETGELFF
TGTGCCACCAGTGATTTGCAAGAAACCGGGGAGCTGTTTTTT
>TRBJ2-7|TRBD2|TRBV10-3|many
CAISESGLAVGYEQYF
TGTGCCATCAGTGAGTCTGGACTAGCGGTTGGCTACGAGCAGTACTTC
>TRBJ2-3|NA|TRBV6-5|many
CASSYGPPGADTQYF
TGTGCCAGCAGTTACGGGCCCCCAGGCGCAGATACGCAGTATTTT
>TRBJ1-1|NA|TRBV6-5|many
CASSYSGMNTEAFF
TGTGCCAGCAGTTACTCTGGCATGAACACTGAAGCTTTCTTT
>TRBJ1-1|TRBD1|TRBV27|many
CASREGQGGDMNTEAFF
TGTGCCAGCAGGGAGGGACAGGGTGGGGACATGAACACTGAAGCTTTCTTT
>TRBJ2-3|NA|TRBV2|many
CASRLSSTDTQYF
TGTGCCAGCAGGTTGAGTTCCACAGATACGCAGTATTTT
>TRBJ2-1|NA|TRBV20-1|many
CSARDEGSYNEQFF
TGCAGTGCTAGAGACGAGGGGTCCTACAATGAGCAGTTCTTC
>TRBJ2-4|NA|TRBV6-1|few
CASSEALSRVDIQYF
TGTGCCAGCAGTGAAGCGCTTTCCAGGGTAGACATTCAGTACTTC
>TRBJ1-1|NA|TRBV20-1|many
CSAPRGPDDTEAFF
TGCAGTGCCCCACGGGGGCCGGATGACACTGAAGCTTTCTTT
>TRBJ1-6|TRBD1|TRBV6-1|many
CASTDRGRYYNSPLHF
TGTGCCAGCACCGACAGGGGGCGATACTATAATTCACCCCTCCACTTT
>TRBJ1-2|NA|TRBV5-1|few
CASSLEGSGGYTF
TGCGCCAGCAGCTTAGAAGGCTCGGGCGGCTACACCTTC
>TRBJ2-6|NA|TRBV10-2|NA
CASSESRDSGANVLTF
TGCGCCAGCAGTGAGTCTAGAGACTCTGGGGCCAACGTCCTGACTTTC
>TRBJ1-5|NA|TRBV6-5|NA
CASSYPSKPQHF
TGTGCCAGCAGTTACCCTTCCAAGCCCCAGCATTTT
>TRBJ2-2|NA|TRBV7-9|many
CASTPRGASVSTGELFF
TGTGCCAGCACCCCACGGGGTGCGAGCGTTAGCACCGGGGAGCTGTTTTTT
>TRBJ1-1|NA|TRBV3-1|many
CASSQWRMANTEAFF
TGTGCCAGCAGCCAGTGGAGGATGGCGAACACTGAAGCTTTCTTT
>TRBJ1-1|TRBD1|TRBV7-3|many
CASSPGTGIWVAEAFF
TGTGCCAGCAGCCCAGGGACAGGCATTTGGGTTGCTGAAGCTTTCTTT
>TRBJ2-1|NA|TRBV5-5|NA
CASSFGSKSSDNEQFF
TGTGCCAGCAGCTTTGGGTCTAAAAGTAGCGACAATGAGCAGTTCTTC
>TRBJ2-5|NA|TRBV11-2|many
CASSLGGGCYF
TGTGCCAGCAGCTTAGGTGGGGGTTGTTACTTC
>TRBJ2-1|TRBD2|TRBV9|NA
CASSLGTSGRRAYNEQFF
TGTGCCAGCAGCCTCGGGACTAGCGGGAGGCGAGCCTACAATGAGCAGTTCTTC
>TRBJ1-2|NA|TRBV28|many
CAAGRVGYGYTF
TGTGCCGCCGGCAGGGTGGGGTATGGCTACACCTTC
>TRBJ1-1|NA|TRBV3-1|many
CASSQDKVLTEAFF
TGTGCCAGCAGCCAAGACAAGGTTCTCACTGAAGCTTTCTTT
>TRBJ1-3|NA|TRBV6-2/TRBV6-3|NA
CASTNGGASGNTIYF
TGTGCCAGCACCAACGGGGGGGCATCGGGAAACACCATATATTTT
>TRBJ2-3|NA|TRBV2|many
CASSSNTQYF
TGTGCCAGCTCGTCCAATACGCAGTATTTT
>TRBJ2-5|NA|TRBV27|NA
CASSLLAAPHEQYF
TGTGCCAGCAGCCTACTAGCCGCGCCGCATGAGCAGTACTTC
>TRBJ1-4|NA|TRBV19|many
CASSILGQGGEKLFF
TGTGCCAGTAGTATTCTCGGGCAGGGCGGAGAAAAACTGTTTTTT
>TRBJ1-5|NA|TRBV19|many
CASNHVGPNNQPQHF
TGTGCCAGTAACCACGTGGGGCCCAACAATCAGCCCCAGCATTTT
>TRBJ2-2|TRBD1|TRBV20-1|NA
CSADRQGNTGELFF
TGCAGTGCTGATCGACAGGGTAACACCGGGGAGCTGTTTTTT
>TRBJ2-3|NA|TRBV2|many
CATRGGLTDTQYF
TGTGCCACCAGGGGGGGTCTCACAGATACGCAGTATTTT
>TRBJ2-7|TRBD2|TRBV7-2|medium-sized
CASSLGLAGPDEQYF
TGTGCCAGCAGCTTAGGACTAGCGGGCCCGGACGAGCAGTACTTC
>TRBJ1-5|NA|TRBV19|few
CASSMSYSNQPQHF
TGTGCCAGTAGTATGTCCTATAGCAATCAGCCCCAGCATTTT
>TRBJ2-7|NA|TRBV7-2|many
CASSSGQSEQYF
TGTGCCAGCAGCTCTGGACAGAGCGAGCAGTACTTC
>TRBJ1-1|NA|TRBV11-2|many
CASSLDLRGEREAFF
TGTGCCAGCAGCTTAGATCTTCGGGGGGAGCGGGAAGCTTTCTTT
>TRBJ1-1|NA|TRBV4-2|few
CASSQAPGLLNTEAFF
TGTGCCAGCAGCCAAGCTCCGGGACTGTTGAACACTGAAGCTTTCTTT
>TRBJ2-7|TRBD1|TRBV20-1|many
CSARVGQGISEQYF
TGCAGTGCAAGAGTAGGACAGGGAATCTCCGAGCAGTACTTC